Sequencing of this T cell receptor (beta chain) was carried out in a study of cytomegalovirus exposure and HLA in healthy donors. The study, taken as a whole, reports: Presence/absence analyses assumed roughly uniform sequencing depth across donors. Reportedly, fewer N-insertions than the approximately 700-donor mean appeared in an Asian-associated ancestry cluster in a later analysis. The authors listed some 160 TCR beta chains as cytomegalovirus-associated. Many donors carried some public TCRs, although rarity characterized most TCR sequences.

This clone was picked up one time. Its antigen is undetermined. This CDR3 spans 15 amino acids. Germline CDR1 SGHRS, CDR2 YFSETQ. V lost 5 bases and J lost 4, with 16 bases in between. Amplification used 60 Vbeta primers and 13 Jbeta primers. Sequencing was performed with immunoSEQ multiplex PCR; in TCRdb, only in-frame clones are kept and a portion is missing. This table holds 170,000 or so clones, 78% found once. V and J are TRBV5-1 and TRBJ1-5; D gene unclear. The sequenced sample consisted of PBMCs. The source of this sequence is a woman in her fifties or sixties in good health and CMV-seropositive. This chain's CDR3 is CASSLDSPRNQPQHF. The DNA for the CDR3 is TGCGCCAGCAGTCTTGACTCCCCGCGGAATCAGCCCCAGCATTTT.